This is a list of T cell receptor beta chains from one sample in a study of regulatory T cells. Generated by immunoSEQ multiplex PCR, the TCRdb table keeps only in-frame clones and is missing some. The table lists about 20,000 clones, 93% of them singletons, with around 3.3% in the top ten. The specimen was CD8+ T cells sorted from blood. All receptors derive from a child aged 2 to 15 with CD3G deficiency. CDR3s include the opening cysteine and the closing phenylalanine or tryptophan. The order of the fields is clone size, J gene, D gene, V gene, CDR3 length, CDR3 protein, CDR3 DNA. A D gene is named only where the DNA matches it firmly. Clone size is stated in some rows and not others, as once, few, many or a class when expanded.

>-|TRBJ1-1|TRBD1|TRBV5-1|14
CASRGGQGGGEAFF
TGCGCCAGCAGGGGCGGACAGGGAGGTGGGGAAGCTTTCTTT
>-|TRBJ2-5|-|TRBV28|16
CASSPLMSGAQETQYF
TGTGCCAGCAGTCCCCTTATGAGTGGCGCGCAAGAGACCCAGTACTTC
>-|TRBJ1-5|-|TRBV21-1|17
CASSKAGTGEVGQPQHF
TGTGCCAGCAGCAAAGCGGGGACAGGGGAAGTAGGGCAGCCCCAGCATTTT
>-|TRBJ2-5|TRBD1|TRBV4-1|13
CASSQGQGETQYF
TGCGCCAGCAGCCAAGGACAGGGGGAGACCCAGTACTTC
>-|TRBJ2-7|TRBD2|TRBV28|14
CASSIAGESYEQYF
TGTGCCAGCAGCATAGCGGGAGAGTCCTACGAGCAGTACTTC
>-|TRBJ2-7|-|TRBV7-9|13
CASSLESPREQYF
TGTGCCAGCAGCTTAGAGAGCCCTCGCGAGCAGTACTTC
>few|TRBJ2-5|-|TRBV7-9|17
CASSSPKVDPLTETQYF
TGTGCCAGCAGCTCACCCAAGGTGGACCCCTTAACTGAGACCCAGTACTTC
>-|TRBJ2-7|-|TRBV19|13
CASSIVAGDEQYF
TGTGCCAGTAGTATAGTGGCAGGGGACGAGCAGTACTTC
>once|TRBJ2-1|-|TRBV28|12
CASSFPGLEQFF
TGTGCCAGCAGTTTCCCGGGCCTAGAGCAGTTCTTC
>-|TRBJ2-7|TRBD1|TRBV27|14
CASSPWGQSYEQYF
TGTGCCAGCAGTCCCTGGGGACAGAGCTACGAGCAGTACTTC
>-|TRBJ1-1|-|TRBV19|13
CASRQGEGTEAFF
TGTGCCAGCCGCCAAGGTGAGGGCACTGAAGCTTTCTTT
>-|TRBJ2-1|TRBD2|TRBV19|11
CASSIGTSHVF
TGTGCCAGTAGTATCGGGACTAGCCACGTCTTC
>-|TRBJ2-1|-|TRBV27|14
CASSPGTSYNEQFF
TGTGCCAGCAGTCCCGGGACATCCTACAATGAGCAGTTCTTC
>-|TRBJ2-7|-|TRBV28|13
CASSPIGAYEQYF
TGTGCCAGCAGTCCGATTGGGGCCTACGAGCAGTACTTC
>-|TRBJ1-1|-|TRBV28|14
CASSLRGLNTEAFF
TGTGCCAGCAGTTTAAGAGGGTTGAACACTGAAGCTTTCTTT
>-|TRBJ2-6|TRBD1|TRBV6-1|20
CASSEMISGQGNLGANVLTF
TGTGCCAGCAGTGAAATGATTTCGGGACAGGGGAATCTTGGGGCCAACGTCCTGACTTTC
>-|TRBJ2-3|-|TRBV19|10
CASSPVTQYF
TGTGCCAGTAGTCCCGTTACGCAGTATTTT
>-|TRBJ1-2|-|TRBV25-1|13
CASSEKRAYGYTF
TGTGCCAGCAGTGAGAAAAGGGCCTATGGCTACACCTTC
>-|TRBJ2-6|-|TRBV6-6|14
CASSYSPWANVLTF
TGTGCCAGCAGTTACTCGCCTTGGGCCAACGTCCTGACTTTC
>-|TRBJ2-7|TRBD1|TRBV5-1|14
CASSIGQGAYEQYF
TGCGCCAGCAGCATCGGACAGGGAGCCTACGAGCAGTACTTC
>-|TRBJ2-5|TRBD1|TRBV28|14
CASRNTGEQETQYF
TGTGCCAGCAGGAACACAGGGGAACAAGAGACCCAGTACTTC
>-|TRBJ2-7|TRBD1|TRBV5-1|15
CASSLVPDRVYEQYF
TGCGCCAGCAGCTTGGTTCCGGACAGGGTCTACGAGCAGTACTTC
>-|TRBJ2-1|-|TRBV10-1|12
CASSDSYNEQFF
TGCGCCAGCAGTGATTCTTACAATGAGCAGTTCTTC
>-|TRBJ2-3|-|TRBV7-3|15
CASSFSGGPGDTQYF
TGTGCCAGCAGCTTCTCAGGAGGGCCAGGAGATACGCAGTATTTT
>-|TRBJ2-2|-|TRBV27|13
CASSSVFGGELFF
TGTGCCAGCAGCTCCGTATTCGGCGGGGAGCTGTTTTTT